This T cell receptor (beta chain) was identified during a study of beta chain features in type 1 diabetes. Study details: Regarding age, gender and cell yields, patients proved similar to healthy donors. Sorted cells examined across all samples numbered approximately 100 million. General observations from the study: Shorter TCRB CDR3s, moderately but significantly so, were found in Type 1 diabetes patients in all four CD4+ subsets.

Investigators reverse transcribed all isolated RNA, so they sequenced expressed TCRB transcripts. Sequenced naive, central memory and regulatory T cell samples produced an average of approximately 3.5 million reads. Clones were sequenced by immunoSEQ multiplex PCR, and TCRdb holds only the in-frame ones, with some missing. Counted here are more than 250,000 clones, roughly 20% occurring once; the ten biggest clones make up 0.028%. From germline, CDR1 is SGHTA and CDR2 FQGNSA. V lost 3 bases, J lost 2 bases, and 4 bases lay in between. The CDR3 totals 12 residues. With respect to this clone: Its antigen is still unknown.

Post-sort purity exceeded 98% for all sorted populations. The sequenced material came from naive CD4+ T cells from blood. This chain links TRBV7-2 with TRBJ1-1; D remains unclear. This TCR came from a woman aged 40 to 50 with type 1 diabetes. In DNA form, the CDR3 reads TGTGCCAGCAGCTTTCTAAACACTGAAGCTTTCTTT. This gives the protein CASSFLNTEAFF.